This TCR beta chain was identified during a study of OX40 agonist ivuxolimab in advanced cancers. The CDR3 is 15 residues long. Looked up from germline, CDR1 is MGHRA and CDR2 is YSYEKL. Trimming cost V 6 bases and J 1 base, with 15 bases left between them. Overall study results and limits: By week 6 at 0.1 to 3.0 mg/kg, blood CD4+ and CD8+ T cells had expanded clonally. Mean expanded clone counts were higher in CD8+ than CD4+ T cells.

Clones were sequenced by immunoSEQ multiplex PCR, and TCRdb holds only the in-frame ones, with some missing. The sample gives around 53,000 clones, 70% to 90% of which show up once; around 0.61% is in the top ten. Only a few counts were recorded for this clone. Its antigen is unknown. Patients had blood sampled at baseline and again on cycle 4 day 1 and cycle 7 day 1. V and J are TRBV4-1 and TRBJ1-1, with D unresolved. The specimen comprised CD4+ or CD8+ T cells sorted from blood, sampled in a trial of the OX40 agonist ivuxolimab. This clonotype was obtained from an adult with an advanced solid tumor such as melanoma, head and neck, liver or kidney cancer. CDR3 in amino acids: CASRPRGLGNTEAFF. CDR3 DNA sequence: TGCGCCAGCAGACCCCGTGGGTTGGGGAACACTGAAGCTTTCTTT.